This is a list of T cell receptor beta chains from one sample in a study of vaccination and CD4 T cells after COVID-19. TCRdb analysed the PCR reads with MiXCR anew, one entry per CDR3 protein. The sample records some 8,900 distinct CDR3 sequences, approximately 50% being singletons. Antigens of these TCRs are unknown. The specimen sequenced was CD4+ T cells from blood, cultured in vitro. The receptors were gathered from a human donor who had recovered from COVID-19. Both conserved end residues are part of each CDR3. The D gene is left open where the match is weak. Size is omitted from some rows. Given values are once, few, many or a class for expanded clones.

>TRBV20-1|16|.|.|TRBJ2-1
TGCAGTGCCCCCAGCCAGGGGCGGGAGATGTACAATGAGCAGTTCTTC
CSAPSQGREMYNEQFF
>TRBV20-1|16|.|.|TRBJ1-6
TGCAGTGCTAGATCGGGGAGTTCCCTCGTAAATTCACCCCTCCACTTT
CSARSGSSLVNSPLHF
>TRBV6-1|13|.|large|TRBJ1-2
TGTGCCAGCACCCTTGGGGCTAACTATGGCTACACCTTC
CASTLGANYGYTF
>TRBV19|12|TRBD1|.|TRBJ1-2
TGTGCCACCTCAGGGGGCGGTTATGGCTACACCTTC
CATSGGGYGYTF
>TRBV20-1|13|TRBD1|once|TRBJ1-1
TGCAGTGCCAGCAGGGGGGGGTACACTGAAGCTTTCTTT
CSASRGGYTEAFF
>TRBV20-1|11|.|.|TRBJ1-2
TGCAGTGCCTTACGGGACTATGGCTACACCTTC
CSALRDYGYTF
>TRBV28|15|.|.|TRBJ2-5
TGTGCCAGCAGCTACCGGGGTAGCGGAGGGGGGGCCCAGTACTTC
CASSYRGSGGGAQYF
>TRBV20-1|14|TRBD1|.|TRBJ2-5
TGCAGTGCTAGAGACGGGGGACAGGGCGAGACCCAGTACTTC
CSARDGGQGETQYF
>TRBV15|12|.|.|TRBJ1-6
TGTGCCACCTCCAGACAGAATTCACCCCTCCACTTT
CATSRQNSPLHF
>TRBV7-2|16|TRBD1|.|TRBJ2-2
TGTGCCAGCAGCCCCGGGGGACAGGGCAGTGCCGGGGAGCTGTTTTTT
CASSPGGQGSAGELFF
>TRBV7-9|15|.|.|TRBJ2-5
TGTGCCAATAGGAGGCGGGCAGTACGCTGGGAGACCCAGTACTTC
CANRRRAVRWETQYF
>TRBV6-1|16|TRBD1|.|TRBJ2-5
TGTGCCAGCACCGCGGGACAGGGGACCCCCGCGGAGACCCAGTACTTC
CASTAGQGTPAETQYF
>TRBV10-3|17|TRBD2|.|TRBJ2-7
TGTGCCATCAGTGATATGGTACTAGCGGGGGGGGCCTACGAGCAGTACTTC
CAISDMVLAGGAYEQYF
>TRBV20-1|14|.|.|TRBJ2-7
TGCAGTGCTGGCTATGCGGAGGGCCTCTACGAGCAGTACTTC
CSAGYAEGLYEQYF
>TRBV2|15|.|.|TRBJ1-2
TGTGCCAGCAGTGAACAGGGAAGGGGGTCTCAGGGCTACACCTTC
CASSEQGRGSQGYTF
>TRBV28|15|TRBD2|.|TRBJ2-7
TGTGCCAGCAGTTTACAGCGGGAGGGCCGGTACGAGCAGTACTTC
CASSLQREGRYEQYF
>TRBV28|15|TRBD1|few|TRBJ1-5
TGTGCCAGCAGTACCATGACAGGGACTAATCAGCCCCAGCATTTT
CASSTMTGTNQPQHF
>TRBV15|16|.|once|TRBJ2-5
TGTGCCACCAGCAGAGATCGGCAGGTTGGGGCGCGGACCCAGTACTTC
CATSRDRQVGARTQYF
>TRBV20-1|13|.|.|TRBJ1-5
TGCAGTGCTAGGATCGGGGGAAATCAGCCCCAGCATTTT
CSARIGGNQPQHF
>TRBV29-1|12|TRBD2|once|TRBJ2-5
TGCAGCGGTGGACTAGCCTATGAGACCCAGTACTTC
CSGGLAYETQYF
>TRBV7-2|15|.|.|TRBJ1-2
TGTGCCAGCAGCAAACAGGGAGTAGCTAACTATGGCTACACCTTC
CASSKQGVANYGYTF
>TRBV28|12|.|.|TRBJ1-6
TGTGCCAGCAGCCTCGGGGATTCACCCCTCCACTTT
CASSLGDSPLHF
>TRBV20-1|11|.|.|TRBJ2-7
TGCAGTGCTAGTGGCGGAGGTGAGCAGTACTTC
CSASGGGEQYF
>TRBV6-1|13|.|.|TRBJ1-1
TGTGCCAGCAGTGTGCAAATGAACACTGAAGCTTTCTTT
CASSVQMNTEAFF
>TRBV29-1|12|.|.|TRBJ2-1
TGCAGCGTTGTTCGTTCCTACAATGAGCAGTTCTTC
CSVVRSYNEQFF
>TRBV28|15|TRBD1|.|TRBJ1-2
TGTGCCAGCAGTTATTCGGACAGGGGGCTATCTGGCTACACCTTC
CASSYSDRGLSGYTF
>TRBV12-3/TRBV12-4|17|TRBD2|once|TRBJ2-7
TGTGCCAGCACCCTAGGGAGGGCTAGCGGGAGGCTCCCGGAGCAGTACTTC
CASTLGRASGRLPEQYF
>TRBV15|15|TRBD2|.|TRBJ2-7
TGTGCCACCAGCAGAGATCCGGGGGAGGGGTACGAGCAGTACTTC
CATSRDPGEGYEQYF
>TRBV15|15|TRBD1|.|TRBJ2-7
TGTGCCACCAGCAGAGGAGGGACAGGGGGGAACGAGCAGTACTTC
CATSRGGTGGNEQYF
>TRBV28|12|.|.|TRBJ2-1
TGTGCCAGCACCTTGGGGGGGCGGGAGCAGTTCTTC
CASTLGGREQFF